Following are 2 T cell receptor beta chains from one sample sequenced in a study of identifying expanded T cells in peripheral blood. Using immunoSEQ multiplex PCR, the repertoire was profiled, and TCRdb retains in-frame clones only, with some absent. The data show about 78,000 clones, with more than 70% seen just once and 19% held by the top ten. Sequenced input: blood. These receptor sequences come from a person between 18 and 75 years old in good health.

This clone occurred once. This chain uses TRBV4-1 with TRBJ1-1; D is unclear. From germline, CDR1 is MGHRA and CDR2 YSYEKL. Between the trimmed V and J ends, which lost 11 bases and 1 base, there was a span of 14 bases. The CDR3 covers 13 residues. As DNA, the CDR3 is TGCGCCTCCGGGAGGGAGCCGAACACTGAAGCTTTCTTT. This translates into CASGREPNTEAFF.

The chain has TRBV5-1 and TRBJ1-5, with D possibly TRBD1 on 6 matching bases. Trimming removed 0 bases from V and 2 bases from J, with 9 bases in between. CDR3 length equals 15 residues. CDR1 and CDR2 from the germline V gene are SGHRS and YFSETQ. CDR3 sequence: CASSLETGRNQPQHF. CDR3 coding DNA: TGCGCCAGCAGCTTGGAAACAGGGCGCAATCAGCCCCAGCATTTT. Supplemented by reference TRBV5-1 and TRBJ1-5, the full variable domain reads KAGVTQTPRYLIKTRGQQVTLSCSPISGHRSVSWYQQTPGQGLQFLFEYFSETQRNKGNFPGRFSGRQFSNSRSEMNVSTLELGDSALYLCASSLETGRNQPQHFGDGTRLSIL.